This T cell receptor beta chain was recovered during a study of preoperative IRX-2 immunotherapy in early breast cancer. The treatment denotes: preoperative locoregional IRX-2 cytokine immunotherapy. Samples came from a phase Ib trial of preoperative locoregional IRX-2 cytokine immunotherapy. Assay: immunoSEQ multiplex PCR; the TCRdb copy retains only in-frame clones and omits some. Of fewer than 30,000 clones listed, nearly 90% were seen once; the top ten hold 9.8%. After removal of 6 bases from V and 7 bases from J, the junction contained 12 bases not matched to a gene. The CDR3 covers 16 residues. Germline CDR1 and CDR2: LNHDA and SQIVND (reference sequence).

This TCR derives from a human donor with breast cancer. This sample was gathered from a patient treated with IRX-2 immunotherapy. V gene TRBV19 combines with J gene TRBJ2-1, with TRBD2 identical over 10 bases. The CDR3 spells CASRRIGPSGGNEQFF. The DNA of the CDR3 is TGTGCCAGTAGAAGAATCGGCCCTAGCGGGGGAAATGAGCAGTTCTTC.